Presented here are 10 T cell receptor beta chains from one specimen sequenced in a study of Ad26.COV2.S vaccination and SARS-CoV-2 variants (dated by TCRdb to about 2021). The sample's time point, from its label and the paper: individuals recovered from natural SARS-CoV-2 infection. Library preparation used the immunoSEQ multiplex PCR assay. This is the immuneACCESS table as TCRdb keeps it, with only in-frame sequences that have V and J called. A part of the clones is gone; compared with another copy, unresolved V genes explain less than half, and the rest is unexplained. The sample has 350,000 to 450,000 clones on record, under 95% of them singletons. The top ten clones comprise about 3.9% of the sample. This material consisted of peripheral blood, taken after recovery from COVID-19. These receptors were obtained from a human donor who had recovered from COVID-19.

This clone was seen only once. This chain links TRBV15 with TRBJ2-7; TRBD1 matches at 9 bases. Germline loops: CDR1 LNHNV, CDR2 YYDKDF (reference sequence). The V segment lost 4 bases and the J segment 3 bases; nucleotides outside the gene matches: 4. This CDR3 region has 14 residues. The CDR3 protein is CATSTGDRDYEQYF. The CDR3 DNA follows: TGTGCCACCAGCACTGGGGACAGGGACTACGAGCAGTACTTC.

This clone was counted between two and nine times. V gene TRBV12-5 combines with J gene TRBJ2-7, with D uncertain. This CDR3 is built from 12 residues. Trimming took off 3 bases at V and 5 bases at J, with 8 bases between the two ends. Germline assignment: CDR1 LGHNT and CDR2 FRNRAP. This CDR3 is CASGFYRNEQYF. DNA for the CDR3: TGTGCTAGTGGTTTTTACCGGAACGAGCAGTACTTC.

This clone was seen only once. The V call is TRBV7-9, the J call TRBJ2-3, with 10 bases matching TRBD1. With V trimmed by 10 bases and J by 5 bases, 9 bases remained unmatched. The CDR3 length is 14 residues. Germline V lookup: CDR1 SEHNR, CDR2 FQNEAQ (reference sequence). CDR3 protein: CATDDRGRGDTQYF. The CDR3 DNA is TGTGCCACCGACGACAGGGGGCGCGGAGATACGCAGTATTTT.

The rearrangement uses TRBV9 and TRBJ1-6, with a possible D match to TRBD1 (6 bases). The germline V and J ends were trimmed by 4 bases and 9 bases, with 14 bases remaining between them. In germline, CDR1 is SGDLS, CDR2 YYNGEE. The CDR3 totals 14 residues. The CDR3 is CASSRGGAGSPLHF. The DNA of the CDR3 is TGTGCCAGCAGCCGGGGGGGGGCTGGTTCACCCCTCCACTTT.

The chain uses TRBV19 and TRBJ1-5; 8 nucleotides line up with TRBD1. Germline V CDR1 and CDR2: LNHDA, SQIVND (reference sequence). Trimming took 3 bases from V and 6 from J; bases not matched to a gene: 7. This CDR3 contains 15 residues. This CDR3 is CASSMLQGGGQPQHF. The CDR3, as DNA: TGTGCCAGTAGTATGTTACAGGGGGGAGGTCAGCCCCAGCATTTT.

This clone has only one observation. The chain recombines TRBV5-8 with TRBJ2-1, with 8 bases aligning to TRBD2. Trimming cost V 5 bases and J 6 bases; bases outside gene matches: 13. The CDR3 totals 16 residues. CDR1 and CDR2 (germline): SGHTS, YDEGEE. The CDR3 region has the DNA TGTGCCAGCAGGCCCGTTCCGGGACTAGTCCCCAATGAGCAGTTCTTC. Residues: CASRPVPGLVPNEQFF.

This clone was seen a single time. V usage is TRBV9 and J usage is TRBJ2-1; 7 bases agree with TRBD1. This CDR3 contains 16 residues. From germline, CDR1 is SGDLS and CDR2 YYNGEE. J gave up 7 bases and V 2 bases, and 12 bases lay outside the gene matches. DNA of the CDR3: TGTGCCAGCAGCGTGAGCACAGGGGTCAGGAGGAATGAGCAGTTCTTC. Translated: CASSVSTGVRRNEQFF.

V usage is TRBV18 and J usage is TRBJ2-7; D ambiguous. CDR3 length: 14 amino acids. The germline gives CDR1 KGHSH, CDR2 LQKENI. V was pared by 0 bases and J by 2 bases, with 8 bases between. In DNA, the CDR3 is TGTGCCAGCTCACCACCCGTTATAACCTACGAGCAGTACTTC. Protein product: CASSPPVITYEQYF.

This clone was observed a single time. This sequence joins TRBV3-1 (or the pseudogene TRBV3-2) and TRBJ2-1, with TRBD1 identical over 7 bases. With V trimmed by 2 bases and J by 7 bases, 8 bases remained unmatched. The CDR3 is made up of 15 amino acids. In germline, CDR1 is LGHDT, CDR2 YNNKEL (reference sequence). The CDR3: CASSQIRQGVNEQFF. CDR3 DNA sequence: TGTGCCAGCAGCCAAATAAGACAGGGTGTGAATGAGCAGTTCTTC.

The rearrangement joins TRBV4-2 to TRBJ2-1; maybe TRBD2 (7 bases). V was shortened by 1 base and J by 8 bases, with 15 bases between the two germline ends. CDR1 LGHNA and CDR2 YNFKEQ come from the germline V gene. CDR3 length: 15 amino acids. In DNA, the CDR3 is TGTGCCAGCAGCCAAGGCGCCTCGGGGGGCGATGAGCAGTTCTTC. This codes for CASSQGASGGDEQFF.